The 24 T cell receptor beta chains presented below share a single source sample, sequenced in a study of tumor-infiltrating lymphocytes in primary liver carcinoma. The investigators made TCR beta cDNA from approximately 500 ng total RNA, using a constant-region primer. Investigators got TCR beta libraries out of three nested multiplex PCR rounds, done with slightly modified ARM-PCR. PCR rounds one and two used TRBV1-TRBV30 forward primers with a C-beta reverse primer for around 11 cycles each. TCRdb analysed the multiplex PCR reads with MiXCR anew, one entry per CDR3 protein. The data hold 40,000 to 50,000 distinct CDR3 sequences, with about 73% observed a single time. The tissue used was unsorted bulk material of about 19-34 mg. RNA and DNA were co-extracted from it with the AllPrep DNA/RNA mini kit. Sequenced input: liver tumor tissue from sampling region 3. As for subset: tumor region T3, left-lateral pole. These receptors originate from a man in his forties or fifties with primary liver carcinoma and hepatitis B virus infection.

To note about this clonotype: At one end, the junction sequence differs from germline, possibly due to a read error. V usage is TRBV29-1 and J usage is TRBJ2-5; D might be TRBD2 (7 bases). The CDR3 consists of 16 residues. Germline V CDR1 and CDR2: SQVTM, ANQGSEA. CDR3 sequence (DNA): TGCAGCGTCACTTGGGGGGGGGCCGCTAATGTGGAGACTCAGTACTTC. Its protein is CSVTWGGAANVETQYF.

The chain uses TRBV20-1 and TRBJ1-6, with D maybe TRBD1 (6 bases). The CDR3 spans 15 residues. Per germline, CDR1 DFQATT and CDR2 SNEGSKA (reference sequence). The ends were cut back, 2 bases at V and 10 bases at J, with 18 bases in the middle. The CDR3 spells CSARRSGTSGSPLHF. The DNA for the CDR3 is TGCAGTGCTAGACGGTCGGGGACATCGGGATCACCCCTCCACTTT.

Comments on this clonotype: At one end the junction does not follow the germline gene, possibly because of a read error. J is TRBJ1-5 and V is TRBV6-1; D gene unclear. CDR1 MNHNS and CDR2 SASEGT come from the germline V gene. This CDR3 spans 14 amino acids. In DNA, the CDR3 is TGTGTCAGCAGCGTGGAGGCTGGTGTTGGACCCCAGCATTTT. Translation gives CVSSVEAGVGPQHF.

This clonotype occurred once. A read error is likely, as this CDR3 ends without the conserved phenylalanine or tryptophan. The CDR3 spells CASSLLAGGLPYEQYL. DNA for the CDR3: TGTGCCAGCAGTTTATTAGCGGGAGGACTTCCCTACGAGCAGTACCTC. The rearrangement uses TRBV12-3 or TRBV12-4 and TRBJ2-7; TRBD2 matches at 10 bases. V lost 2 bases to trimming and J lost 2 bases; unmatched junction nucleotides: 6. The CDR3 spans 16 residues.

Remarks on this clonotype: A clone one base away is much larger, so this may be a read error. The chain couples TRBV24-1 to TRBJ2-2, with 11 bases aligning to TRBD2. Germline CDR1 reads KGHDR; CDR2 reads SFDVKD. The CDR3 loop spans 17 amino acids. The CDR3 loop reads CVTSDRTSGSSSGELFF. CDR3 sequence (DNA): TGTGTCACCAGTGACCGAACTAGCGGGAGTTCGAGCGGGGAGCTGTTTTTT.

The chain recombines TRBV4-1 with TRBJ2-5, with a possible D match to TRBD2 (6 bases). This CDR3 contains 15 residues. The germline CDR1 and CDR2 sequences are MGHRA and YSYEKL. V gave up 4 bases and J gave up 2 bases, with 14 bases separating them. The CDR3 loop is CASSPWGDGQETQYF. The CDR3 DNA sequence: TGCGCCAGCAGCCCCTGGGGGGATGGGCAAGAGACCCAGTACTTC.

The table lists this clonotype with many counts. V is TRBV7-8 and J is TRBJ2-1; D perhaps matches TRBD1 (6 bases). The V end lost 1 base, the J end lost 2 bases, and 15 bases lay between the germline ends. Germline assignment: CDR1 SGHVS and CDR2 FQNEAQ. This CDR3 is 17 amino acids long. CDR3 in DNA: TGTGCCAGCAGCTTAGATCTAGGGACAACTACCTACAATGAGCAGTTCTTC. It translates to CASSLDLGTTTYNEQFF.

In its sample, this clonotype was seen once. An end of the junction does not agree with germline; a read error may underlie this. The J gene is TRBJ2-5, the V gene TRBV6-5; D remains unclear. The CDR3 totals 14 residues. The germline CDR1 and CDR2 sequences are MNHEY and SVGAGI. DNA of the CDR3: TGTGACAGCAGTTATGTGGTGGAGAAAGATACCCAGTACTTC. This codes for CDSSYVVEKDTQYF.

With regard to this clonotype: Being one base from a much bigger clone, this may be a read error. J is TRBJ2-7 and V is TRBV2; D possibly corresponds to TRBD2 (6 bases). Germline CDR1 SNHLY, CDR2 FYNNEI. The CDR3 consists of 14 residues. The CDR3 bases are TGTGCCAGCAGTGAGGGGGGTAGTGGTTACGAGGAGTACTTC. Amino acids: CASSEGGSGYEEYF.

Concerning this clonotype: No conserved phenylalanine or tryptophan ends this CDR3, so it is likely a read error. No DNA is shown, since the ends of the CDR3 on it are uncertain; the CDR3 is the one TCRdb lists. The chain joins TRBV11-1 to TRBJ2-7. The CDR3 adds up to 13 amino acids, both ends counted. CDR1 and CDR2 from the germline V gene are SGHAT and FQDESV (reference sequence). Here the CDR3 reads CVSSGQAAYEKYI.

The chain couples TRBV29-1 to TRBJ1-1; D not resolved. The CDR3 contains 14 residues. Germline loops: CDR1 SQVTM, CDR2 ANQGSEA. The CDR3, as DNA: TGCAACGCCCAGAAGCTGACCCGGGAGGGTAAAGCTTTCTTT. Protein sequence: CNAQKLTREGKAFF.

Details on this clonotype: Relative to the germline gene, one junction end is altered; a read error may explain this. V is TRBV6-6 and J is TRBJ2-3; TRBD2 might be the D (6 bases). This CDR3 spans 15 amino acids. Germline V gene sequence: CDR1 MNHNY, CDR2 SVGAGI (reference sequence). CDR3 coding DNA: TGTGCCAGCAGTTTGGAGGGATTTGGCACAGATACGCGGTATTTT. It codes for CASSLEGFGTDTRYF.

As to this clonotype: Germline is not matched at one junction end, which may reflect a read error. J is TRBJ2-7 and V is TRBV11-1; TRBD1 is a possible D gene (5 bases). Looked up from germline, CDR1 is SGHAT and CDR2 is FQDESV (reference sequence). The CDR3 totals 15 residues. As DNA, the CDR3 is TGTGCCAGCGGCTTCGACGGACACTTCTCCCACGAGCAGTACTTC. Translated: CASGFDGHFSHEQYF. The full variable domain, its missing parts supplied by reference TRBV11-1 and TRBJ2-7, is EAEVAQSPRYKITEKSQAVAFWCDPISGHATLYWYRQILGQGPELLVQFQDESVVDDSQLPKDRFSAERLKGVDSTLKIQPAELGDSAMYLCASGFDGHFSHEQYFGPGTRLTVT.

The chain uses TRBV9 and TRBJ2-1; maybe TRBD2 (6 bases). Trimming stripped 0 bases from V and 5 bases from J, with 18 bases between. Germline assignment: CDR1 SGDLS and CDR2 YYNGEE. This CDR3 has 17 residues. The CDR3 DNA reads TGTGCCAGCAGCGTAGGCCCGGCTAGCGTGAGGGACAATGAGCAGTTCTTC. It codes for CASSVGPASVRDNEQFF.

The chain links TRBV20-1 to TRBJ1-1, with D uncertain. V lost 4 bases and J lost 3, with 12 bases in between. This CDR3 is 13 amino acids long. Germline loops: CDR1 DFQATT, CDR2 SNEGSKA (reference sequence). This CDR3 is CSANLAEDTEAFF. The CDR3 DNA reads TGCAGTGCTAATCTGGCAGAGGACACTGAAGCTTTCTTT.

This clonotype was counted many times. The rearrangement uses TRBV5-4 and TRBJ2-7; 7 nucleotides agree with TRBD2. This CDR3 has 16 residues. Germline V CDR1 and CDR2: SGHNT, YYREEE (reference sequence). J lost 2 bases, V lost 4 bases, and 12 bases had no gene match. The CDR3 sequence is CASSPLARETPYEQYF. For the CDR3, the DNA is TGTGCCAGCAGCCCCCTCGCGCGGGAGACACCCTACGAGCAGTACTTC.

On this clonotype: Relative to the germline gene, one junction end is altered; a read error may explain this. The V call is TRBV11-2, the J call TRBJ2-1; D unclear. This CDR3 region has 12 residues. Germline V lookup: CDR1 SGHAT, CDR2 FQNNGV. In nucleotides, the CDR3 is TGTGCCAGCAGCCCCGAGTACAATGAGCAGCTATTC. This codes for CASSPEYNEQLF.

This clonotype was observed once. This could be a read error, since a much larger clone is one nucleotide away. This chain joins TRBV5-1 and TRBJ2-7, with D uncertain. This CDR3 region has 14 residues. CDR1 and CDR2 from the germline V gene are SGHRS and YFSETQ. The CDR3 region is CASSLGVGSYDQYF. The CDR3 bases are TGCGCCAGCAGCTTGGGGGTGGGGTCCTACGATCAGTACTTC.

Concerning this clonotype itself: The conserved final phenylalanine or tryptophan is absent from the CDR3, which likely points to a read error. The chain carries TRBV4-1 and TRBJ2-4, with no clear D. Germline V gene lookup returns CDR1 MGHRA and CDR2 YSYEKL. This CDR3 has 19 amino acids. V dropped 0 bases and J dropped 1 base, with 19 bases sitting between them. CDR3 nucleotide sequence: TGCGCCAGCAGCCAAGAGCCCCCTCAAAAGGAAGGGGCCAAAAACATTCAGTACTCC. Translated, it gives CASSQEPPQKEGAKNIQYS.

For this clonotype: A junction boundary mismatches the germline segment, possibly from a read error. V usage is TRBV28 and J usage is TRBJ1-6; TRBD1 matches at 8 bases. CDR1 is MDHEN, CDR2 SYDVKM, per germline. The CDR3 has 15 amino acids. The CDR3 is CASSSGGEGNSHIHF. CDR3 bases: TGTGCCAGCAGTTCAGGGGGCGAAGGAAATTCACACATCCACTTC.

Turning to this clonotype: Since a much larger clone is just one base distant, this may be a read error. The V call is TRBV7-3, the J call TRBJ1-2, with D possibly TRBD1 on 5 matching bases. V shed 5 bases and J shed 3 bases, with 16 bases lying between them. This CDR3 spans 15 amino acids. In germline, CDR1 is SGHTA, CDR2 FQGTGA. In DNA form, the CDR3 reads TGTGCCAGCAGCCCGGGAGGGGTTGAGGACTATGGCTACACCTTC. Its protein product is CASSPGGVEDYGYTF.

As concerns this clonotype: The CDR3 does not end in the conserved phenylalanine or tryptophan, so this is likely a read error. The V gene is TRBV6-5, the J gene TRBJ1-1; D perhaps matches TRBD1 (5 bases). The germline V gene encodes CDR1 MNHEY and CDR2 SVGAGI. This CDR3 is 14 amino acids long. The CDR3 DNA is TGTGCCAGCAGTTACGGAGGGGTGAACAGTGAAGCTTTCTTA. Translation: CASSYGGVNSEAFL.

Worth noting for this clonotype: At one end, the junction sequence differs from germline, possibly due to a read error. This rearrangement joins TRBV6-1 to TRBJ2-7; D call uncertain. CDR3 length: 12 amino acids. The germline CDR1 and CDR2 sequences are MNHNS and SASEGT. CDR3 region: CASSEKNYEQYF. The CDR3 nucleotides read TGTGCCAGCAGTGAAAAGAACTACGAGCAGTATTTC.

As for this clonotype: The junction and the germline gene differ at one end; a read error may be behind it. The gene calls are TRBV6-6 and TRBJ1-1; no definite D call. This CDR3 has 13 amino acids. CDR1 and CDR2 from the germline V gene are MNHNY and SVGAGI (reference sequence). CDR3 in amino acids: CASGRRENTEALF. CDR3 bases: TGTGCCAGCGGACGACGGGAGAACACTGAAGCTCTCTTC.